This is a list of T cell receptor beta chains from one sample in a study of T-cell memory formation after mild COVID-19. TCRdb processed the 5' RACE reads anew with MiXCR; each CDR3 protein has one entry. The data contain 120,000 to 150,000 distinct CDR3 sequences, roughly 21% of them singletons. Sequencing was done on a sample of PBMCs or a T cell subset sorted from them (not recorded which). Receptors were obtained from an adult woman who had mild COVID-19 (a few samples of this study predate the infection). Cell type and time point are not known. CDR3s include the opening cysteine and the closing phenylalanine or tryptophan. Each record gives: J gene, clone size, V gene, D gene, CDR3 DNA, CDR3 protein. The D gene is left open where the match is weak. Part of the rows lack a size; the others show once, few, many or a class for expanded clones.

J: TRBJ1-2
size: few
V: TRBV15
D: -
DNA: TGTGCCACCAGCAGATCCTCCGGCTATGGCTACACCTTC
CDR3: CATSRSSGYGYTF

J: TRBJ2-1
size: -
V: TRBV5-1
D: TRBD2
DNA: TGCGCCAGCAGCCCCCAGACTAGCGGGACCGAGCAGTTCTTC
CDR3: CASSPQTSGTEQFF

J: TRBJ1-2
size: few
V: TRBV5-6
D: -
DNA: TGTGCCAGCAGCCGCGGGCTGGGGGGCAACTATGGCTACACCTTC
CDR3: CASSRGLGGNYGYTF

J: TRBJ1-3
size: few
V: TRBV9
D: -
DNA: TGTGCCAGCAGCGTAGATTTCTTTGGAGACTCTGGAAACACCATATATTTT
CDR3: CASSVDFFGDSGNTIYF

J: TRBJ1-5
size: many
V: TRBV5-1
D: -
DNA: TGCGCCAGCAGCTTGGATGGGAATCAGCCCCAGCATTTT
CDR3: CASSLDGNQPQHF

J: TRBJ2-7
size: few
V: TRBV9
D: -
DNA: TGTGCCAGCAGCGTGAGGCAGCTGAACTACGAGCAGTACTTC
CDR3: CASSVRQLNYEQYF

J: TRBJ2-7
size: many
V: TRBV12-3/TRBV12-4
D: -
DNA: TGTGCCAGCAGCCCCTCTAACGAGCAGTACTTC
CDR3: CASSPSNEQYF

J: TRBJ1-5
size: few
V: TRBV2
D: -
DNA: TGTGCCAGTGATAGGGGTACTAGCGTCAATCAGCCCCAGCATTTT
CDR3: CASDRGTSVNQPQHF

J: TRBJ1-6
size: -
V: TRBV3-1
D: -
DNA: TGTGCCAGCAGCCATGCAAGGCGGCCGTCCTATAATTCACCCCTCCACTTT
CDR3: CASSHARRPSYNSPLHF

J: TRBJ2-3
size: many
V: TRBV20-1
D: TRBD1
DNA: TGCAGTGCTAGAGATGGTGGGACAGGGGGTAACACAGATACGCAGTATTTT
CDR3: CSARDGGTGGNTDTQYF

J: TRBJ2-1
size: -
V: TRBV2
D: TRBD2
DNA: TGTGCCAGCAGTCCCGAAAGCGGGAGAACGTTCAATGAGCAGTTCTTC
CDR3: CASSPESGRTFNEQFF

J: TRBJ2-7
size: -
V: TRBV5-1
D: TRBD2
DNA: TGCGCCAGCAGCGTGACTAGCGGGAGTCCCAACGAGCAGTACTTC
CDR3: CASSVTSGSPNEQYF

J: TRBJ2-1
size: -
V: TRBV5-1
D: -
DNA: TGCGCCAGCAGCTTGGAACTTGCGGTGAGCTCCTACAATGAGCAGTTCTTC
CDR3: CASSLELAVSSYNEQFF

J: TRBJ2-1
size: -
V: TRBV10-3
D: TRBD1
DNA: TGTGCCATCAGCCGGGACAGTATGGTAAATGAGCAGTTCTTC
CDR3: CAISRDSMVNEQFF

J: TRBJ1-5
size: -
V: TRBV6-1
D: TRBD1
DNA: TGTGCCAGCAGACCGACAGGGCATCAGCCCCAGCATTTT
CDR3: CASRPTGHQPQHF

J: TRBJ2-7
size: few
V: TRBV20-1
D: TRBD2
DNA: TGCAGTGCTAGAGTAGGGATAGCGGGAAAAACCTACGAGCAGTACTTC
CDR3: CSARVGIAGKTYEQYF

J: TRBJ2-1
size: few
V: TRBV30
D: TRBD2
DNA: TGTGCCTGGAGTGTAGGCGGGAGTCAGAATGAGCAGTTCTTC
CDR3: CAWSVGGSQNEQFF

J: TRBJ2-7
size: -
V: TRBV7-2
D: -
DNA: TGTGCCAGCAGCTTAGTGGGTAGCGGCGGGTCCTACGAGCAGTACTTC
CDR3: CASSLVGSGGSYEQYF

J: TRBJ2-1
size: many
V: TRBV7-8
D: TRBD2
DNA: TGTGCCAGCAGCTTTAGAGCGGGAGGGTACAATGAGCAGTTCTTC
CDR3: CASSFRAGGYNEQFF

J: TRBJ2-6
size: many
V: TRBV29-1
D: -
DNA: TGCAGCGTTGTGGGGATCGTCTCTGGGGCCAACGTCCTGACTTTC
CDR3: CSVVGIVSGANVLTF

J: TRBJ1-1
size: -
V: TRBV11-2
D: -
DNA: TGTGCCAGCCGATCCGGGACCGGGAGACCCGGGGTGAACACTGAAGCTTTCTTT
CDR3: CASRSGTGRPGVNTEAFF

J: TRBJ2-2
size: -
V: TRBV5-1
D: TRBD1
DNA: TGCGCCAGCAGCTTGTTTACAGGGGGCGCTGGGACCGGGGAGCTGTTTTTT
CDR3: CASSLFTGGAGTGELFF

J: TRBJ1-5
size: few
V: TRBV7-3
D: -
DNA: TGTGCCAGCAGCCTCAAAGGTGGTGGTCAGCCCCAGCATTTT
CDR3: CASSLKGGGQPQHF

J: TRBJ2-2
size: few
V: TRBV5-4
D: -
DNA: TGTGCCAGCAGCTTATTAGGAAATCCAAAGGGCGGGGAGCTGTTTTTT
CDR3: CASSLLGNPKGGELFF

J: TRBJ1-1
size: -
V: TRBV20-1
D: TRBD1
DNA: TGCAGTGCTAGCCCCACGACAGGGAGTACTGAAGCTTTCTTT
CDR3: CSASPTTGSTEAFF

J: TRBJ1-5
size: once
V: TRBV5-1
D: -
DNA: TGCGCCAGCAGCCCAGGCGACGGCATCAATCAGCCCCAGCATTTT
CDR3: CASSPGDGINQPQHF

J: TRBJ1-2
size: -
V: TRBV7-2
D: TRBD1
DNA: TGTGCCAGCAGCCCATCGGGACAGGGTTATGGCTACACCTTC
CDR3: CASSPSGQGYGYTF

J: TRBJ1-5
size: -
V: TRBV6-2/TRBV6-3
D: -
DNA: TGTGCCAGCAGTTACACAGTCCGGGGCAATCAGCCCCAGCATTTT
CDR3: CASSYTVRGNQPQHF

J: TRBJ2-1
size: few
V: TRBV4-1
D: TRBD2
DNA: TGCGCCAGCAGCCAAGATCGACGTCTAGCGGGGTACTGGGAGCAGTTCTTC
CDR3: CASSQDRRLAGYWEQFF

J: TRBJ2-7
size: -
V: TRBV12-3/TRBV12-4
D: -
DNA: TGTGCCAGCGGGGTTACAGGGAGGGACCCCTACGAGCAGTACTTC
CDR3: CASGVTGRDPYEQYF

J: TRBJ2-7
size: -
V: TRBV29-1
D: -
DNA: TGCAGCGTTGGTATTTGGTCCAGGGAGGAGCAGTACTTC
CDR3: CSVGIWSREEQYF